These 11 T cell receptor beta chains were sequenced from one sample in a study of response to subunit inactivated influenza vaccine (dated by TCRdb to 2016 to 2019). Library preparation used RT-PCR. This sample was sequenced with an Illumina HiSeq 2500. The public reads were run again by TCRdb, first through fastp at Q25 and then through MiXCR, and only productive beta chains were kept. Identical CDR3 protein sequences are pooled into one entry, listed with their most common genes and DNA. This sample is represented by some 300,000 distinct CDR3 sequences; roughly 20% of them were singletons. About a tenth of the sample is in the top ten clones. This specimen consisted of PBMCs from blood, obtained approximately 20 months after vaccination. All receptors come from a man aged 50 to 69 who received an inactivated influenza vaccine. Donor details come from another sample of the same person, matched by shared clones.

This clonotype was counted between two and nine times. V and J are TRBV29-1 and TRBJ1-2, with no clear D. V lost 0 bases to trimming and J lost 6 bases, with 8 bases between them. Germline V lookup: CDR1 SQVTM, CDR2 ANQGSEA. The CDR3 is made up of 12 amino acids. In DNA form, the CDR3 reads TGCAGCGTTGAAGAGGGAGCGAATGGCTACACCTTC. Its translation: CSVEEGANGYTF.

This clonotype was seen a handful of times. V and J are TRBV12-3 or TRBV12-4 and TRBJ2-2; possibly TRBD1 for D (6 bases). Trimming stripped 5 bases from V and 6 bases from J, with 19 bases between. The CDR3 runs to 16 residues. The CDR3 here is CASSLFLLNRAGELFF. CDR3 coding DNA: TGTGCCAGCAGTCTATTCCTTCTTAACAGGGCCGGGGAGCTGTTTTTT.

This clonotype was seen many times. The rearrangement joins TRBV4-2 to TRBJ1-3, with D possibly TRBD1 on 6 matching bases. Trimming left V 0 bases short and J 5 bases short, with 8 bases between. CDR3 length equals 14 residues. The germline V gene has CDR1 LGHNA and CDR2 YNFKEQ. The CDR3 nucleotides read TGTGCCAGCAGCCAAGACAGGGGAAGAAACACCATATATTTT. It specifies CASSQDRGRNTIYF.

The V gene is TRBV29-1, the J gene TRBJ2-7, with a possible D match to TRBD2 (5 bases). Germline V gene data show CDR1 as SQVTM and CDR2 as ANQGSEA. The CDR3 extends over 12 amino acids. V shed 3 bases and J shed 0 bases, with 6 bases lying between them. The DNA for the CDR3 is TGCAGCGTTGAGGGGAGCTCCTACGAGCAGTACTTC. Translation gives CSVEGSSYEQYF.

This clonotype occurred a few times. This rearrangement joins TRBV20-1 to TRBJ2-7; 12 bases line up with TRBD1. Germline V CDR1 and CDR2: DFQATT, SNEGSKA (reference sequence). V shed 6 bases and J 6 bases; nucleotides not matched to a gene: 6. This CDR3 has 13 amino acids. The CDR3 loop reads CSATGTGGIEQYF. For the CDR3, the DNA is TGCAGTGCCACCGGGACAGGGGGCATCGAGCAGTACTTC.

The rearrangement uses TRBV6-2 or TRBV6-3 and TRBJ1-1; tentative D call: TRBD1 (5 bases). The CDR3 is 13 residues long. V dropped 6 bases and J dropped 1 base, with 9 bases sitting between them. Germline loops: CDR1 MNHEY, CDR2 SVGEGT. CDR3 residues: CASRQQANTEAFF. Written as DNA, the CDR3 is TGTGCCAGCAGGCAACAGGCGAACACTGAAGCTTTCTTT.

The chain joins TRBV5-1 to TRBJ2-5; D may be TRBD1 (6 bases). Germline lookup yields CDR1 SGHRS and CDR2 YFSETQ. Trimming shortened V by 3 bases and J by 2 bases, and 11 bases separated the two germline ends. This CDR3 spans 14 amino acids. Here the CDR3 DNA reads TGCGCCAGCAGCTCAATGACAGGACAAGAGACCCAGTACTTC. Translated, it gives CASSSMTGQETQYF. Using reference TRBV5-1 and TRBJ2-5 for the parts outside the CDR3, the full variable domain is KAGVTQTPRYLIKTRGQQVTLSCSPISGHRSVSWYQQTPGQGLQFLFEYFSETQRNKGNFPGRFSGRQFSNSRSEMNVSTLELGDSALYLCASSSMTGQETQYFGPGTRLLVL.

J is TRBJ1-4 and V is TRBV7-2; the D gene is possibly TRBD1 (5 bases). From germline, CDR1 is SGHTA and CDR2 FQGNSA. The CDR3 sequence is 15 residues long. Trimming left V 0 bases short and J 5 bases short, with 10 bases between. The CDR3 region has the DNA TGTGCCAGCAGCTTAGCCGGGGCGGGGAATGAAAAACTGTTTTTT. Amino acid sequence: CASSLAGAGNEKLFF.

This clonotype was detected a few times. V is TRBV7-2 and J is TRBJ1-6; a possible D gene is TRBD1 (5 bases). V lost 0 bases to trimming and J lost 8 bases, with 11 bases between them. This CDR3 has 15 amino acids. Germline assignment: CDR1 SGHTA and CDR2 FQGNSA. The CDR3 coding sequence is TGTGCCAGCAGCTTAGCGTCGGGGGTTGATTCACCCCTCCACTTT. This translates into CASSLASGVDSPLHF.

The sample holds a few counts of this clonotype. CDR3 in DNA: TGCAGTGCCCAATCCGGGACTAGCAATGAGCAGTTCTTC. Protein sequence: CSAQSGTSNEQFF. V gene TRBV20-1 combines with J gene TRBJ2-1, with 8 bases matching TRBD2. This CDR3 region has 13 residues. V was pared by 6 bases and J by 6 bases, with 7 bases of the junction left unmatched. Germline loops: CDR1 DFQATT, CDR2 SNEGSKA (reference sequence).

The V call is TRBV6-2 or TRBV6-3, the J call TRBJ2-7; TRBD2 matches 10 bases. CDR3 size: 14 residues. Trimming cost V 8 bases and J 0 bases; bases outside gene matches: 4. Germline CDR1 and CDR2: MNHEY and SVGEGT. DNA for the CDR3: TGTGCCAGCTTCGGGACTAGCGACTCCTACGAGCAGTACTTC. It codes for CASFGTSDSYEQYF.